Detailed here is one T cell receptor beta chain. Its cognate antigen is unknown. The CDR3 sequence is 14 residues long. Germline values: CDR1 LNHDA, CDR2 SQIVND (reference sequence). Losses at the gene ends were 8 bases for V and 1 base for J; bases not matched to a gene: 5. Data came from immunoSEQ multiplex PCR; TCRdb stores just in-frame clones and leaves some out. The sample includes around 42,000 clones, around 84% of them seen just once. This entry comes from a study of PD-L1 blockade in urothelial cancer. Study-wide points: When pretreatment blood TCR clonality was below the median, it predicted better survival.

Material: PBMCs, obtained around atezolizumab (anti-PD-L1) treatment. The chain couples TRBV19 to TRBJ1-1; 9 nucleotides match TRBD1. The receptor was derived from a man aged 70 or older with urothelial cancer. The CDR3 DNA sequence: TGTGCCAGTCGAAAGACAGGGGGGAACACTGAAGCTTTCTTT. Amino acids: CASRKTGGNTEAFF.